These 8 T cell receptor beta chains share one sample of origin, sequenced in a study of shared clonotypes between healthy human individuals. Profiled with immunoSEQ multiplex PCR; TCRdb holds only in-frame clones, not every one. The sample gives roughly 1.5 million clones, around 98% of which show up once; about 0.4% is in the top ten. The sequenced sample consisted of naive CD4+ T cells sorted from blood. Subset defined: CD45RA+ positively selected. The source is a man aged 30 to 39 in good health.

This clone was observed once. In the same sample, other DNA sequences code for this CDR3. The genes are TRBV2 and TRBJ1-5; 9 positions agree with TRBD1. The germline V gene encodes CDR1 SNHLY and CDR2 FYNNEI. J lost 2 bases, V lost 6 bases, and 2 bases had no gene match. This CDR3 has 14 amino acids. CDR3 loop: CASSRDRGNQPQHF. The CDR3 DNA sequence: TGTGCCAGCAGCCGGGACAGGGGCAATCAGCCCCAGCATTTT.

The chain employs TRBV28 and TRBJ1-3, with 7 positions matching TRBD1. Germline V gene sequence: CDR1 MDHEN, CDR2 SYDVKM. This CDR3 is built from 12 residues. J was trimmed by 4 bases and V by 7 bases; bases with no gene match: 1. CDR3 coding DNA: TGTGCCAGCAACAGGGGCGGAAACACCATATATTTT. As protein: CASNRGGNTIYF.

The gene calls are TRBV30 and TRBJ1-1; TRBD1 matches 7 bases. V was pared by 4 bases and J by 0 bases, with 8 bases of the junction left unmatched. In germline, CDR1 is GTSNPN, CDR2 SVGIG (reference sequence). The CDR3 totals 15 residues. The CDR3 region has the DNA TGTGCCTGGACCAAGACAGGGCGCATGAACACTGAAGCTTTCTTT. This translates into CAWTKTGRMNTEAFF.

Details on this clone: Different DNA sequences within this sample yield the same CDR3. J is TRBJ2-7 and V is TRBV19, with a tentative D call TRBD1 (6 bases). The CDR3 is made up of 14 amino acids. The V end was cut by 3 bases, the J end by 1 base, with 10 bases between. Germline CDR1 and CDR2: LNHDA and SQIVND (reference sequence). The CDR3 DNA reads TGTGCCAGTAGTATTACAGGACAGTCCTACGAGCAGTACTTC. Encoded protein: CASSITGQSYEQYF.

The chain has TRBV6-5 and TRBJ2-3, with 10 bases aligning to TRBD2. The CDR3 consists of 15 residues. Germline-derived CDR1 and CDR2 are MNHEY and SVGAGI. After removal of 6 bases from V and 6 bases from J, the junction contained 9 bases not matched to a gene. For the CDR3, the DNA is TGTGCCAGCAGCTACCTAGCGGGAGCGGGTGATACGCAGTATTTT. It codes for CASSYLAGAGDTQYF.

The rearrangement uses TRBV19 and TRBJ1-5, with D maybe TRBD1 (5 bases). Deletions cut 5 bases from V and 5 bases from J, with 10 bases between. Germline CDR1 is LNHDA and CDR2 is SQIVND (reference sequence). The CDR3 totals 13 residues. CDR3 sequence: CASSLDKDQPQHF. DNA for the CDR3: TGTGCCAGTAGTTTGGACAAAGATCAGCCCCAGCATTTT.

This rearrangement joins TRBV7-9 to TRBJ1-4; D not certain. This CDR3 has 16 amino acids. Trimming cost V 10 bases and J 0 bases, with 18 bases left between them. Germline assignment: CDR1 SEHNR and CDR2 FQNEAQ (reference sequence). DNA of the CDR3: TGTGCCACCGGATATAGTCTTTTCCCAACTAATGAAAAACTGTTTTTT. Its protein is CATGYSLFPTNEKLFF.

V usage is TRBV7-6 and J usage is TRBJ2-3; D is tentatively TRBD1 or TRBD2 (5 bases each). The CDR3 has 16 amino acids. The ends were cut back, 5 bases at V and 4 bases at J, with 19 bases in the middle. Germline loops: CDR1 SGHVS, CDR2 FNYEAQ. CDR3 region: CASSPVGWGKSDTQYF. For the CDR3, the DNA is TGTGCCAGCAGCCCGGTGGGATGGGGGAAATCAGATACGCAGTATTTT.